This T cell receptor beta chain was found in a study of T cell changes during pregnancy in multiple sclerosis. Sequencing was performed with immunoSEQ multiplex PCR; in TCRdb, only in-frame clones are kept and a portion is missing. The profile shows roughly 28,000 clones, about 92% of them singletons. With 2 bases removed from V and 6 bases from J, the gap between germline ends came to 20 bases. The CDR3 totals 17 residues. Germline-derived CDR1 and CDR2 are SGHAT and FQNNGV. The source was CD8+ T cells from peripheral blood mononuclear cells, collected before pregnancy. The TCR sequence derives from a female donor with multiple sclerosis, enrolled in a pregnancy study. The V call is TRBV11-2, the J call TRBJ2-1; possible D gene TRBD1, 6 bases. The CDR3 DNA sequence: TGTGCCAGCAGCTTATCGAAAGTTCGTCAGGGGCTCAATGAGCAGTTCTTC. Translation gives CASSLSKVRQGLNEQFF.